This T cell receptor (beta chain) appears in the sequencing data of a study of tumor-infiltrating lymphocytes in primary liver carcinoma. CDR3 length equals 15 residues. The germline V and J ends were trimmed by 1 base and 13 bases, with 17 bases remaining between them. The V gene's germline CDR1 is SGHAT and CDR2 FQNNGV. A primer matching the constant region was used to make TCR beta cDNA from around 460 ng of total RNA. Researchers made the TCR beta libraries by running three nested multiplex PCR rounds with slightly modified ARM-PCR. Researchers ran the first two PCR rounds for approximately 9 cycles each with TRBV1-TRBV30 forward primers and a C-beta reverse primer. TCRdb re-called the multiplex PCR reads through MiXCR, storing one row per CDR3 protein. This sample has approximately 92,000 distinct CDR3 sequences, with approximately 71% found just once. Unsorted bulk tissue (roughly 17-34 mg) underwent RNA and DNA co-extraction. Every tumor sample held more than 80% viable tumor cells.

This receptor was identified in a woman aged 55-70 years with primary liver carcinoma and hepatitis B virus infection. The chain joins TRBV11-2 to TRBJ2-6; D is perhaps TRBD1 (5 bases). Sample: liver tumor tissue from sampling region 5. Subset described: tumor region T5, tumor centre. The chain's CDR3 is CASSLGGAVVNVLTF. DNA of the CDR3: TGTGCCAGCAGCTTAGGGGGCGCAGTGGTCAATGTCCTGACTTTC.